The rows below give T cell receptor beta chains drawn from one sample of a study of control samples from healthy donors and cancer patients. The protocol was immunoSEQ multiplex PCR, while the TCRdb copy is restricted to in-frame clones and leaves out a portion. Of around 180,000 clones detected, 85% to 90% appear once; the ten largest clones hold approximately 4.9%. Sequenced sample: blood. Receptor source: a woman aged 25-40 years in good health. Each CDR3 is given with its conserved first and last residue. The D gene is left open where the match is weak. Some rows have no size entry. The others give once, few or many, or a class for an expanded clone.

D gene: -; clone size: -; J gene: TRBJ2-5; V gene: TRBV4-2; CDR3 protein: CASGSAGPEETQYF; CDR3 DNA: TGTGCCAGCGGATCGGCAGGGCCCGAAGAGACCCAGTACTTC
D gene: -; clone size: -; J gene: TRBJ2-7; V gene: TRBV29-1; CDR3 protein: CSVVGAGSYEQYF; CDR3 DNA: TGCAGCGTTGTGGGGGCTGGTTCCTACGAGCAGTACTTC
D gene: TRBD2; clone size: -; J gene: TRBJ2-7; V gene: TRBV2; CDR3 protein: CASSEVSGGPSYEQYF; CDR3 DNA: TGTGCCAGCAGTGAAGTTTCGGGAGGGCCCTCCTACGAGCAGTACTTC
D gene: TRBD1; clone size: -; J gene: TRBJ1-2; V gene: TRBV7-2; CDR3 protein: CASSVGQAAGYTF; CDR3 DNA: TGTGCCAGCAGCGTGGGACAGGCGGCTGGCTACACCTTC
D gene: -; clone size: -; J gene: TRBJ2-7; V gene: TRBV5-5; CDR3 protein: CASSTLDSSYEQYF; CDR3 DNA: TGTGCCAGCAGCACCCTGGACAGCTCCTACGAGCAGTACTTC
D gene: -; clone size: -; J gene: TRBJ2-7; V gene: TRBV27; CDR3 protein: CASSLGRSGYEQYF; CDR3 DNA: TGTGCCAGCAGTTTGGGTAGGTCGGGCTACGAGCAGTACTTC
D gene: -; clone size: few; J gene: TRBJ1-5; V gene: TRBV28; CDR3 protein: CASKSSEGGNQPQHF; CDR3 DNA: TGTGCCAGCAAATCCTCAGAGGGGGGTAATCAGCCCCAGCATTTT
D gene: TRBD1; clone size: -; J gene: TRBJ2-1; V gene: TRBV4-1; CDR3 protein: CASSQRTGGWDNEQFF; CDR3 DNA: TGCGCCAGCAGCCAGCGGACAGGGGGTTGGGACAATGAGCAGTTCTTC
D gene: -; clone size: -; J gene: TRBJ1-1; V gene: TRBV6-5; CDR3 protein: CASSYDAKGMNTEAFF; CDR3 DNA: TGTGCCAGCAGTTACGACGCTAAAGGGATGAACACTGAAGCTTTCTTT
D gene: TRBD1; clone size: once; J gene: TRBJ1-4; V gene: TRBV28; CDR3 protein: CASHQGAGEKLFF; CDR3 DNA: TGTGCCAGTCACCAGGGGGCAGGTGAAAAACTGTTTTTT
D gene: -; clone size: -; J gene: TRBJ1-1; V gene: TRBV3-1/TRBV3-2; CDR3 protein: CASSPGMRSEAFF; CDR3 DNA: TGTGCCAGCAGCCCCGGGATGAGATCCGAAGCTTTCTTT
D gene: -; clone size: -; J gene: TRBJ2-1; V gene: TRBV2; CDR3 protein: CASSDLLISLGEQFF; CDR3 DNA: TGTGCCAGCAGTGACCTACTTATAAGTCTGGGTGAGCAGTTCTTC
D gene: -; clone size: -; J gene: TRBJ2-3; V gene: TRBV6-5; CDR3 protein: CASSYSVTDTQYF; CDR3 DNA: TGTGCCAGCAGTTACTCGGTCACAGATACGCAGTATTTT
D gene: TRBD2; clone size: once; J gene: TRBJ2-5; V gene: TRBV15; CDR3 protein: CATSRDLGGRAETQYF; CDR3 DNA: TGTGCCACCAGCAGAGATTTGGGGGGGAGAGCGGAGACCCAGTACTTC
D gene: TRBD1; clone size: -; J gene: TRBJ2-1; V gene: TRBV5-5; CDR3 protein: CASSLETGAYNEQFF; CDR3 DNA: TGTGCCAGCAGCTTGGAAACAGGGGCTTACAATGAGCAGTTCTTC
D gene: TRBD2; clone size: -; J gene: TRBJ2-3; V gene: TRBV6-5; CDR3 protein: CASKRDRGTDTQYF; CDR3 DNA: TGTGCCAGCAAGCGGGACCGAGGCACAGATACGCAGTATTTT
D gene: -; clone size: -; J gene: TRBJ1-1; V gene: TRBV19; CDR3 protein: CASSSPGVNTEAFF; CDR3 DNA: TGTGCCAGTAGTAGTCCGGGGGTGAACACTGAAGCTTTCTTT
D gene: TRBD1; clone size: -; J gene: TRBJ1-1; V gene: TRBV27; CDR3 protein: CASSLSPGGAYTEAFF; CDR3 DNA: TGTGCCAGCAGTTTAAGTCCAGGGGGCGCCTACACTGAAGCTTTCTTT
D gene: -; clone size: -; J gene: TRBJ1-6; V gene: TRBV4-1; CDR3 protein: CASSQESGPGPLHF; CDR3 DNA: TGCGCCAGCAGCCAAGAATCAGGGCCGGGGCCCCTCCACTTT
D gene: -; clone size: -; J gene: TRBJ2-7; V gene: TRBV7-9; CDR3 protein: CASSLAEAEYEQYF; CDR3 DNA: TGTGCCAGCAGCTTAGCGGAAGCGGAATACGAGCAGTACTTC
D gene: TRBD1; clone size: -; J gene: TRBJ1-2; V gene: TRBV4-1; CDR3 protein: CASSLFGQGRGYTF; CDR3 DNA: TGCGCCAGCAGCCTTTTCGGACAGGGCCGCGGCTACACCTTC
D gene: -; clone size: -; J gene: TRBJ2-3; V gene: TRBV2; CDR3 protein: CASSALPGPQKTYF; CDR3 DNA: TGTGCCAGCAGTGCCCTCCCCGGACCTCAGAAAACGTATTTT
D gene: -; clone size: -; J gene: TRBJ1-6; V gene: TRBV7-2; CDR3 protein: CASSLGQWNSPLHF; CDR3 DNA: TGTGCCAGCAGCTTAGGACAGTGGAATTCACCCCTCCACTTT
D gene: -; clone size: -; J gene: TRBJ1-5; V gene: TRBV20-1; CDR3 protein: CSASRPDGLDQPQHF; CDR3 DNA: TGCAGTGCTAGTCGTCCGGACGGCCTTGATCAGCCCCAGCATTTT
D gene: -; clone size: -; J gene: TRBJ2-1; V gene: TRBV28; CDR3 protein: CASTSPNIKFF; CDR3 DNA: TGTGCCAGCACCAGTCCGAACATCAAGTTCTTC
D gene: TRBD1; clone size: once; J gene: TRBJ1-2; V gene: TRBV9; CDR3 protein: CASSEGQGEINYGYTF; CDR3 DNA: TGTGCCAGCAGCGAGGGACAGGGCGAAATTAACTATGGCTACACCTTC
D gene: -; clone size: few; J gene: TRBJ2-2; V gene: TRBV30; CDR3 protein: CAWSLAVANTGELFF; CDR3 DNA: TGTGCCTGGAGTCTCGCCGTTGCGAACACCGGGGAGCTGTTTTTT
D gene: TRBD1; clone size: -; J gene: TRBJ1-2; V gene: TRBV3-1/TRBV3-2; CDR3 protein: CASSLRTGIGYGYTF; CDR3 DNA: TGTGCCAGCAGCCTACGGACAGGGATTGGCTATGGCTACACCTTC
D gene: TRBD1; clone size: -; J gene: TRBJ2-2; V gene: TRBV11-2; CDR3 protein: CASSPPGGYTGELFF; CDR3 DNA: TGTGCCAGCAGCCCCCCAGGGGGCTACACCGGGGAGCTGTTTTTT
D gene: TRBD1; clone size: -; J gene: TRBJ1-1; V gene: TRBV7-6; CDR3 protein: CASSPPGGTGTEAFF; CDR3 DNA: TGTGCCAGCAGCCCCCCGGGCGGGACAGGGACTGAAGCTTTCTTT
D gene: -; clone size: -; J gene: TRBJ1-1; V gene: TRBV6-5; CDR3 protein: CASSYRGSGEAFF; CDR3 DNA: TGTGCCAGCAGTTACAGGGGGTCGGGTGAAGCTTTCTTT
D gene: -; clone size: -; J gene: TRBJ2-7; V gene: TRBV4-1; CDR3 protein: CASSQTPDGPYEQYF; CDR3 DNA: TGCGCCAGCAGCCAAACCCCGGACGGCCCCTACGAGCAGTACTTC
D gene: TRBD2; clone size: -; J gene: TRBJ2-1; V gene: TRBV9; CDR3 protein: CASSEGLAENNEQFF; CDR3 DNA: TGTGCCAGCAGCGAGGGACTAGCGGAAAACAATGAGCAGTTCTTC
D gene: TRBD1; clone size: -; J gene: TRBJ1-6; V gene: TRBV7-9; CDR3 protein: CASSSSGGDNSPLHF; CDR3 DNA: TGTGCCAGCAGCTCGTCAGGGGGGGATAATTCACCCCTCCACTTT
D gene: -; clone size: once; J gene: TRBJ1-2; V gene: TRBV2; CDR3 protein: CASSPTGFYGYTF; CDR3 DNA: TGTGCCAGCAGTCCCACGGGTTTCTATGGCTACACCTTC
D gene: -; clone size: -; J gene: TRBJ1-2; V gene: TRBV18; CDR3 protein: CASSPDGTFSNYGYTF; CDR3 DNA: TGTGCCAGCTCACCGGACGGCACATTTTCTAACTATGGCTACACCTTC
D gene: -; clone size: -; J gene: TRBJ2-2; V gene: TRBV28; CDR3 protein: CASRRDLNTGELFF; CDR3 DNA: TGTGCCAGCAGACGGGACTTGAACACCGGGGAGCTGTTTTTT
D gene: TRBD1; clone size: -; J gene: TRBJ2-5; V gene: TRBV3-1/TRBV3-2; CDR3 protein: CASSQDRAGETQYF; CDR3 DNA: TGTGCCAGCAGTCAGGACAGGGCTGGAGAGACCCAGTACTTC
D gene: -; clone size: -; J gene: TRBJ1-4; V gene: TRBV4-1; CDR3 protein: CASSQDRGINEKLFF; CDR3 DNA: TGCGCCAGCAGCCAAGATCGAGGGATTAATGAAAAACTGTTTTTT
D gene: TRBD1; clone size: -; J gene: TRBJ1-6; V gene: TRBV7-2; CDR3 protein: CASSLAGDRALNSPLHF; CDR3 DNA: TGTGCCAGCAGCTTAGCCGGGGACAGGGCCCTCAATTCACCCCTCCACTTT
D gene: TRBD2; clone size: -; J gene: TRBJ2-1; V gene: TRBV5-1; CDR3 protein: CASSYGLAGTSNEQFF; CDR3 DNA: TGCGCCAGCAGCTACGGACTAGCGGGGACCTCCAATGAGCAGTTCTTC
D gene: TRBD2; clone size: -; J gene: TRBJ2-7; V gene: TRBV28; CDR3 protein: CASSAGTSGGALYEQYF; CDR3 DNA: TGTGCCAGCAGTGCCGGGACTAGCGGAGGAGCCCTATACGAGCAGTACTTC
D gene: -; clone size: -; J gene: TRBJ1-5; V gene: TRBV27; CDR3 protein: CASSFHNQPQHF; CDR3 DNA: TGTGCCAGCAGTTTCCACAATCAGCCCCAGCATTTT
D gene: -; clone size: -; J gene: TRBJ2-7; V gene: TRBV24-1; CDR3 protein: CATSGGYEQYF; CDR3 DNA: TGTGCCACCAGTGGGGGCTACGAGCAGTACTTC
D gene: -; clone size: -; J gene: TRBJ2-2; V gene: TRBV4-1; CDR3 protein: CASSQVRMTGELFF; CDR3 DNA: TGCGCCAGCAGCCAAGTACGTATGACCGGGGAGCTGTTTTTT
D gene: TRBD2; clone size: -; J gene: TRBJ2-3; V gene: TRBV7-9; CDR3 protein: CASSLASGGTDTQYF; CDR3 DNA: TGTGCCAGCAGCTTAGCTAGCGGGGGAACAGATACGCAGTATTTT
D gene: TRBD1; clone size: -; J gene: TRBJ1-5; V gene: TRBV10-3; CDR3 protein: CAISEYPTGVSNQPQHF; CDR3 DNA: TGTGCCATCAGTGAGTACCCCACAGGGGTAAGCAATCAGCCCCAGCATTTT
D gene: -; clone size: -; J gene: TRBJ2-7; V gene: TRBV5-5; CDR3 protein: CASSLSPDYEQYF; CDR3 DNA: TGTGCCAGCAGCTTGTCTCCGGACTACGAGCAGTACTTC
D gene: -; clone size: -; J gene: TRBJ2-1; V gene: TRBV9; CDR3 protein: CASSVGSRIAKSGMYNEQFF; CDR3 DNA: TGTGCCAGCAGCGTAGGCTCCCGCATTGCCAAGTCGGGTATGTACAATGAGCAGTTCTTC